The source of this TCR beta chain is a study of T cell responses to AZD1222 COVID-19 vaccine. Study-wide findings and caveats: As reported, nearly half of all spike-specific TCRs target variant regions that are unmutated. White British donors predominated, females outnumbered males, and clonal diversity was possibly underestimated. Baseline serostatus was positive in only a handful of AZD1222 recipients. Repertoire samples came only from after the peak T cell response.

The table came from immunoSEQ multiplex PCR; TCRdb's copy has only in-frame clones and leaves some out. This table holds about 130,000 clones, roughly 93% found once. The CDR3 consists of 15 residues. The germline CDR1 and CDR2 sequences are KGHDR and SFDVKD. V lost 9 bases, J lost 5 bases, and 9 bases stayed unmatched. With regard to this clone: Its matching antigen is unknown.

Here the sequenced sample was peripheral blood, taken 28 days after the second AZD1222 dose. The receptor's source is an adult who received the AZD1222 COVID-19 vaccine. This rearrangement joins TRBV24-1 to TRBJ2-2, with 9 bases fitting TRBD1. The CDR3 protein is CATQGTGSGTGELFF. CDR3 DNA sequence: TGTGCCACCCAGGGGACAGGGTCGGGAACCGGGGAGCTGTTTTTT.